This T cell receptor beta chain was obtained from a study of cytomegalovirus exposure and HLA in healthy donors. Study as a whole: The 100 to 150 validation repertoires matched the 666 first-cohort repertoires in platform, a later analysis reported. The study's findings and limits: Clusters of TCRs from the first cohort tended to co-occur in the approximately 130 validation repertoires (as a later analysis found). There were some public TCRs occurring in many donors, but most TCR sequences were rare. Altogether, more than 150 TCR beta chains were recorded as cytomegalovirus-associated.

Germline V lookup: CDR1 SGHTA, CDR2 FQGNSA. Trimming took 4 bases from V and 2 from J; bases not matched to a gene: 9. The CDR3 contains 16 residues. This table comes from immunoSEQ multiplex PCR, and its TCRdb copy is limited to in-frame clones, with some not included. The table records roughly 190,000 clones, about nine tenths of them present only once. For this clone: Its specificity is unknown.

The chain links TRBV7-2 to TRBJ2-7; TRBD1 aligns across 9 bases. This clonotype was obtained from a man younger than 45 in good health and CMV-seropositive. The specimen was PBMCs. The CDR3 DNA follows: TGTGCCAGCAGCTCGGCCACCCGGGACAGGGCCTACGAGCAGTACTTC. Translating gives CASSSATRDRAYEQYF.